These T cell receptor beta chains were read from a single sample in a study of response to subunit inactivated influenza vaccine. Each CDR3 protein gets one entry after TCRdb re-called the RT-PCR reads with MiXCR. The sample carries about 700,000 distinct CDR3 sequences, around 14% recorded once. Sample: PBMCs from blood, taken about 11 days after vaccination. Receptor source: a man aged 50 or older who received an inactivated influenza vaccine. Both conserved end residues are part of each CDR3. Each record gives: V gene, J gene, D gene, clone size, CDR3 DNA, CDR3 protein. The D gene is left open where the match is weak. Part of the rows lack a size; the others show once, few, many or a class for expanded clones.

>TRBV25-1|TRBJ2-5|TRBD1|few
TGTGCCAGCAGTGAGGGACAGGGGCTTCAAGAGACCCAGTACTTC
CASSEGQGLQETQYF
>TRBV7-2|TRBJ2-7|NA|NA
TGTGCCAGCAGCCTCGGGGCCAACGAGCAGTACTTC
CASSLGANEQYF
>TRBV7-7|TRBJ2-5|NA|few
TGTGCCAGCAGCTTGGACCTATTGGAGACCCAGTACTTC
CASSLDLLETQYF
>TRBV24-1|TRBJ2-3|NA|few
TGTGCCACCGCCGGGAAACTCCCCTCTCCGCAGTATTTT
CATAGKLPSPQYF
>TRBV7-9|TRBJ2-3|TRBD1|NA
TGTGCCAGCAGCACAGGTCCCGGGACAGGGACAGATACGCAGTATTTT
CASSTGPGTGTDTQYF
>TRBV11-2|TRBJ2-1|TRBD1|few
TGTGCCAGCAGCGGGTTGACAGGGGTGGACTTTCGAAATGAGCAGTTCTTC
CASSGLTGVDFRNEQFF
>TRBV20-1|TRBJ2-3|TRBD1|few
TGCAGTGCTGCGAACAGGGGGCGTAACACAGATACGCAGTATTTT
CSAANRGRNTDTQYF
>TRBV20-1|TRBJ2-7|TRBD1|NA
TGCAGTGCTAGAGCCGGGACAGCCTTTCCCTACGAGCAGTACTTC
CSARAGTAFPYEQYF
>TRBV5-1|TRBJ2-3|NA|NA
TGCGCCAGCAGCTTGGACAGGGAGTCAGATACGCAGTATTTT
CASSLDRESDTQYF
>TRBV29-1|TRBJ2-5|NA|many
TGCAGCGTTCGGTCTAGCTCGGAGACCCAGTACTTC
CSVRSSSETQYF
>TRBV6-2/TRBV6-3|TRBJ2-1|TRBD2|once
TGTGCCAGCAGTTACTCTCGGACTAGCGGGTTTCTCCCAAGTGGTTCGTTCTTC
CASSYSRTSGFLPSGSFF
>TRBV18|TRBJ2-2|TRBD2|few
TGTGCCAGCTCAACCGTTCCCGGGACTAGCGGGAGAAACACCGGGGAGCTGTTTTTT
CASSTVPGTSGRNTGELFF
>TRBV12-3/TRBV12-4|TRBJ2-3|NA|NA
TGTGCCAGCAGTTTAGGGACACAGGATACGCAGTATTTT
CASSLGTQDTQYF
>TRBV20-1|TRBJ2-7|NA|few
TGCAGTGCTAGAGACTCCCGGGGGAGCTCCTACGAGCAGTACTTC
CSARDSRGSSYEQYF
>TRBV7-9|TRBJ1-5|TRBD1|many
TGTGCCAGCAGCTCAACAGGGGATCAGCCCCAGCATTTT
CASSSTGDQPQHF
>TRBV6-4|TRBJ1-5|NA|NA
TGTGCCAGCAGGGATACCCCCGGCAATCAGCCCCAGCATTTT
CASRDTPGNQPQHF
>TRBV4-2|TRBJ2-5|TRBD2|NA
TGTGCCAGCAGCCAGGGGACTAGCTGGGAGACCCAGTACTTC
CASSQGTSWETQYF
>TRBV7-2|TRBJ1-3|NA|few
TGTGCCAGCAGCCCAGGACTACCTGGAAACACCATATATTTT
CASSPGLPGNTIYF
>TRBV9|TRBJ2-5|TRBD2|NA
TGTGCCAGCAGCGTAGAGCCGGGAGGAGAGACCCAGTACTTC
CASSVEPGGETQYF
>TRBV6-2/TRBV6-3|TRBJ1-2|NA|NA
TGTGCCAGCAGGGCCCCGGCCCAGTATGGCTACACCTTC
CASRAPAQYGYTF
>TRBV5-1|TRBJ1-2|NA|NA
TGCGCCAGCAGCTTGGACCAGTCCTATGGCTACACCTTC
CASSLDQSYGYTF
>TRBV28|TRBJ2-7|NA|few
TGTGCCAGCAGTCCTCCGACGGACGAGCAGTACTTC
CASSPPTDEQYF
>TRBV9|TRBJ2-1|NA|few
TGTGCCAGCAGCGTAGAGGTGGGAGAGGTTACCCGCTACAATGAGCAGTTCTTC
CASSVEVGEVTRYNEQFF
>TRBV12-3/TRBV12-4|TRBJ2-2|NA|NA
TGTGCCAGCACCCCCAGTGGGGCGAACACCGGGGAGCTGTTTTTT
CASTPSGANTGELFF
>TRBV6-2/TRBV6-3|TRBJ2-5|TRBD1|NA
TGTGCCAGCAGAACGGACAGGGCGTACCAAGAGACCCAGTACTTC
CASRTDRAYQETQYF
>TRBV10-3|TRBJ2-3|NA|NA
TGTGCCATCATGCCGGGGCCCCGCACAGATACGCAGTATTTT
CAIMPGPRTDTQYF
>TRBV3-1|TRBJ2-3|TRBD2|many
TGTGCCAGCACACGACTAGCGGGAGGGCCATCAGATACGCAGTATTTT
CASTRLAGGPSDTQYF
>TRBV4-3|TRBJ2-1|TRBD2|few
TGCGCCAGCAGCCAAGAACGAAGCGGGGGGCCCTACAATGAGCAGTTCTTC
CASSQERSGGPYNEQFF